The 10 T cell receptor beta chains in this list originate from one sample, sequenced in a study of cytomegalovirus exposure and HLA in healthy donors. Use of 60 Vbeta and 13 Jbeta primers characterized the PCR. TCRdb's table, derived via immunoSEQ multiplex PCR, lists solely in-frame clones and lacks some. Of 130,000 or so clones listed, approximately 70% are singletons. The sample was PBMCs. These receptors were obtained from a man younger than 30 in good health and CMV-seronegative.

V is TRBV27 and J is TRBJ2-3; TRBD2 aligns across 11 bases. Trimming at V came to 4 bases and at J to 8 bases, leaving 14 bases not matched to a gene. The germline V gene encodes CDR1 MNHEY and CDR2 SMNVEV (reference sequence). The CDR3 is made up of 17 amino acids. CDR3 in DNA: TGTGCCAGCAGTTACGACCTTCGGATAGCGGGGGGGAGTACGCAGTATTTT. Its protein is CASSYDLRIAGGSTQYF.

This chain uses TRBV14 with TRBJ1-3; 7 nucleotides agree with TRBD1. The CDR3 extends over 17 amino acids. Trimming at V came to 5 bases and at J to 2 bases, leaving 12 bases not matched to a gene. Looked up from germline, CDR1 is SGHDN and CDR2 is FVKESK. The CDR3 coding sequence is TGTGCCAGCAGCAGCCAAGGGGGCGGTGGGCCTGGAAACACCATATATTTT. It encodes CASSSQGGGGPGNTIYF.

This chain joins TRBV7-9 and TRBJ1-5; D remains unclear. Germline values: CDR1 SEHNR, CDR2 FQNEAQ (reference sequence). The CDR3 contains 14 residues. With 5 bases removed from V and 3 bases from J, the gap between germline ends came to 11 bases. The CDR3 nucleotides are TGTGCCAGCAGCCTTTCAGATTCCAATCAGCCCCAGCATTTT. This codes for CASSLSDSNQPQHF.

Only a few counts were recorded for this clone. This chain links TRBV7-2 with TRBJ1-1; D is undetermined. This CDR3 is built from 14 residues. V lost 6 bases and J 5 bases, leaving 16 bases between the germline ends. Per the germline V gene, CDR1 is SGHTA and CDR2 is FQGNSA. The CDR3 protein is CASSHTWTGTEAFF. As DNA, the CDR3 is TGTGCCAGCAGTCATACATGGACGGGGACTGAAGCTTTCTTT. The full variable domain, in which reference TRBV7-2 and TRBJ1-1 provide the parts outside the CDR3, is GAGVSQSPSNKVTEKGKDVELRCDPISGHTALYWYRQSLGQGLEFLIYFQGNSAPDKSGLPSDRFSAERTGGSVSTLTIQRTQQEDSAVYLCASSHTWTGTEAFFGQGTRLTVV.

V usage is TRBV21-1 and J usage is TRBJ1-2; no check of the table's D call, TRBD1, against the DNA was made. TRBV21-1 is marked as a pseudogene. The CDR3 contains 15 residues. The CDR3 spells CAREDREASGWGYTF. CDR3 sequence (DNA): TGTGCCAGGGAAGACAGGGAGGCGTCGGGATGGGGCTACACCTTC.

The chain employs TRBV7-9 and TRBJ2-6; 8 bases map to TRBD1. From germline, CDR1 is SEHNR and CDR2 FQNEAQ (reference sequence). This CDR3 is built from 15 residues. Trimming cost V 6 bases and J 13 bases; bases outside gene matches: 14. CDR3 in amino acids: CASSPGQGNPEVLTF. The DNA for the CDR3 is TGTGCCAGCAGTCCCGGACAGGGAAACCCGGAGGTCCTGACTTTC.

This clone has only one observation. The chain combines TRBV28 with TRBJ2-7; 8 bases are a match to TRBD2. The germline CDR1 and CDR2 sequences are MDHEN and SYDVKM. The CDR3 has 15 residues. The V and J ends lost 3 bases and 3 bases, in that order; junction bases with no gene match: 7. CDR3 DNA: TGTGCCAGCAGTTTGTTAGCGGGAACATACTACGAGCAGTACTTC. This translates into CASSLLAGTYYEQYF.

This clone was counted once. The chain recombines TRBV5-1 with TRBJ2-1, with 13 bases matching TRBD2. This CDR3 has 16 amino acids. Germline-derived CDR1 and CDR2 are SGHRS and YFSETQ. J lost 6 bases, V lost 4 bases, and 7 bases had no gene match. The CDR3: CASSGWTSGSLNEQFF. The CDR3 DNA sequence: TGCGCCAGCAGCGGCTGGACTAGCGGGAGTCTCAATGAGCAGTTCTTC.

This rearrangement joins TRBV6-6 to TRBJ2-3; 9 nucleotides line up with TRBD2. Germline V lookup: CDR1 MNHNY, CDR2 SVGAGI (reference sequence). This CDR3 comprises 16 residues. V dropped 0 bases and J dropped 5; count of bases not matched to a gene: 6. The chain's CDR3 is CASSYSAGGLGDTQYF. Written as DNA, the CDR3 is TGTGCCAGCAGTTACTCAGCGGGAGGCCTAGGAGATACGCAGTATTTT.

The gene calls are TRBV7-2 and TRBJ1-4, with 7 nucleotides matching TRBD1. The CDR3 is made up of 14 amino acids. Trimming removed 5 bases from V and 8 bases from J; junction bases left unmatched: 8. Germline lookup yields CDR1 SGHTA and CDR2 FQGNSA. CDR3 nucleotide sequence: TGTGCCAGCAGCCATGGGACAGTGGGGGAAAAACTGTTTTTT. Translated: CASSHGTVGEKLFF.